The source of this T cell receptor (beta chain) is a study of blood T cell repertoires in COVID-19. Repertoires were generated with immunoSEQ multiplex PCR, while TCRdb's copy carries only in-frame clones and drops some. The profile covers roughly 200,000 clones, with about 80% appearing a single time and approximately 4.8% taken by the ten largest. Deletions cut 3 bases from V and 5 bases from J, with 8 bases between. This CDR3 region has 14 residues. Germline values: CDR1 ENHRY, CDR2 SYGVKD. The V and J genes are TRBV10-3 and TRBJ1-6; D is ambiguous. The specimen sequenced was peripheral blood. The source of this sequence is a man in his fifties or sixties with active or convalescent COVID-19. The chain's CDR3 is CAISETGDNSPLHF. In DNA form, the CDR3 reads TGTGCCATCAGTGAAACCGGAGATAATTCACCCCTCCACTTT.